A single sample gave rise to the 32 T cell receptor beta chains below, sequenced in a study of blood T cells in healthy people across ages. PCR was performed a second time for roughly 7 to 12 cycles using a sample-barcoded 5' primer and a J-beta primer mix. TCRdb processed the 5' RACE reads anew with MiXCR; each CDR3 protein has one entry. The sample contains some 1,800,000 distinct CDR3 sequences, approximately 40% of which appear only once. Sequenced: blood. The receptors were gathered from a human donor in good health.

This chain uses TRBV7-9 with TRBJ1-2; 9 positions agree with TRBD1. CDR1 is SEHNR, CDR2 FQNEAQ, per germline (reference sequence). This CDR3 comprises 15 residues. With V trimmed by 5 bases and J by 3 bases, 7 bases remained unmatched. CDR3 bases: TGTGCCAGCAGCCTAGGGACAGGGTGGGACTATGGCTACACCTTC. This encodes CASSLGTGWDYGYTF.

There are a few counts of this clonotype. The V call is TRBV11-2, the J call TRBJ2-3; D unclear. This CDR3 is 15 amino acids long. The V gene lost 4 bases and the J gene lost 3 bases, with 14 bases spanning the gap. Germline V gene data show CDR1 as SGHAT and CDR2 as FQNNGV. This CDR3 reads CASSSWQVVTDTQYF. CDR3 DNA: TGTGCCAGCAGCTCCTGGCAGGTAGTTACAGATACGCAGTATTTT.

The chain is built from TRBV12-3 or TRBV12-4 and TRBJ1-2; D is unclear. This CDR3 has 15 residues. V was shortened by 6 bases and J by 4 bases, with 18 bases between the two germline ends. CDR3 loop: CASRVEAWISYGYTF. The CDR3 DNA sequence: TGTGCCAGCAGGGTCGAAGCCTGGATAAGCTATGGCTACACCTTC.

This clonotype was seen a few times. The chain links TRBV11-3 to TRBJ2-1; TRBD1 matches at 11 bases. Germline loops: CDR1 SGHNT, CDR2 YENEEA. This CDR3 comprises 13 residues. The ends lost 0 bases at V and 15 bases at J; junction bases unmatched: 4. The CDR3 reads CASSLESDRGPFF. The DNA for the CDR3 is TGTGCCAGCAGCTTAGAATCGGACAGGGGGCCGTTCTTC.

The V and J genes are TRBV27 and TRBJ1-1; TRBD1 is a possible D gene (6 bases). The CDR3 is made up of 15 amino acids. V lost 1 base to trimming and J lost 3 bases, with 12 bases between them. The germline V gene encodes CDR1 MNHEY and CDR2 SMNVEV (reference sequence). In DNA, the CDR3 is TGTGCCAGCAGTTTATGGGGAAAGGGGGACACTGAAGCTTTCTTT. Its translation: CASSLWGKGDTEAFF.

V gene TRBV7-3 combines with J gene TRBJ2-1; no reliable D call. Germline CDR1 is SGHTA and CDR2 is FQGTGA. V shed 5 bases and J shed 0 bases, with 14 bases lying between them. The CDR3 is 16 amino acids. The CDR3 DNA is TGTGCCAGCAGCCACACTCCGTTGAACTCCTACAATGAGCAGTTCTTC. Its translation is CASSHTPLNSYNEQFF.

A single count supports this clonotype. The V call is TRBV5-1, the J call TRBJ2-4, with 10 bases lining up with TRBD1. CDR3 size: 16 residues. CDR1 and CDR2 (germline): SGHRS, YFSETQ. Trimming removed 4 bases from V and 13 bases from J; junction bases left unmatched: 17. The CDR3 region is CASSPNPGQGLNEQYF. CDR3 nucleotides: TGCGCCAGCAGCCCAAACCCGGGACAGGGGTTGAATGAGCAGTACTTC.

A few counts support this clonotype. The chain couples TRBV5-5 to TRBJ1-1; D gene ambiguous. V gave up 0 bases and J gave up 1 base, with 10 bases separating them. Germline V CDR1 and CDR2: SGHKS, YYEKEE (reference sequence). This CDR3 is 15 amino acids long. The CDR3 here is CASSLDFFSNTEAFF. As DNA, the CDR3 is TGTGCCAGCAGCTTGGACTTCTTTTCGAACACTGAAGCTTTCTTT.

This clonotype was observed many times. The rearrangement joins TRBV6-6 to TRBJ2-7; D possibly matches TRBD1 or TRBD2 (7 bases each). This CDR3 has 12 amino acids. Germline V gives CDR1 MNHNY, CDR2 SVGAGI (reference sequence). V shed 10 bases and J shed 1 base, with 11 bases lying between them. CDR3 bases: TGTGCCACCCAGGGGGGGTCCTACGAGCAGTACTTC. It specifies CATQGGSYEQYF.

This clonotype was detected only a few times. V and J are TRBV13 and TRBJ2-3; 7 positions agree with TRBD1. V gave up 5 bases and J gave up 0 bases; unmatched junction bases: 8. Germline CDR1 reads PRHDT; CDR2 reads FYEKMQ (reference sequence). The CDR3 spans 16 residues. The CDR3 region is CASSIRQGPSTDTQYF. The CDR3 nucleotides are TGTGCCAGCAGCATCAGACAGGGCCCTAGCACAGATACGCAGTATTTT.

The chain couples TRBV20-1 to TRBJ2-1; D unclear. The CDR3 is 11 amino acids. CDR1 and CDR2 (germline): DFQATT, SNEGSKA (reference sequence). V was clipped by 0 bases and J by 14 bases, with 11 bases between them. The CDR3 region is CSARDFQTKFF. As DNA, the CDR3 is TGCAGTGCTAGAGATTTCCAGACAAAGTTCTTC.

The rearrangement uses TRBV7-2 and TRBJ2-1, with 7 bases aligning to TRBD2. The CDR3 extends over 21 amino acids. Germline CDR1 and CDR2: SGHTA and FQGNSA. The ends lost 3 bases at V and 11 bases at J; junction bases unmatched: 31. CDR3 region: CASSFAPLAPPLPKVVYQQFF. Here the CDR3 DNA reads TGTGCCAGCAGCTTCGCCCCACTAGCGCCCCCCCTACCGAAAGTGGTGTATCAGCAGTTCTTC.

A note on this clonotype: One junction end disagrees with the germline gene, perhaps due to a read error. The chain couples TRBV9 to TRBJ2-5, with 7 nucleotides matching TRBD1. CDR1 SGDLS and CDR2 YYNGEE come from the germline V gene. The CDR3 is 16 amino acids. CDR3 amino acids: CASNVLLQGNYNEQYF. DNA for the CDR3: TGTGCCAGCAACGTATTACTACAGGGGAACTACAATGAGCAGTACTTC.

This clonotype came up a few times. CDR3 nucleotide sequence: TGTGCCAGCAGTTGGCTTAGCAATCAGCCCCAGCATTTT. Translation gives CASSWLSNQPQHF. The V and J genes are TRBV12-3 or TRBV12-4 and TRBJ1-5; D is unclear. Deletions cut 4 bases from V and 0 bases from J, with 4 bases between. The CDR3 totals 13 residues.

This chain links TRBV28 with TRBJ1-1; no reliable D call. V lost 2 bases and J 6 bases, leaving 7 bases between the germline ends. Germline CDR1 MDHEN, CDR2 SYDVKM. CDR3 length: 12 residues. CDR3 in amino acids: CASSLIYPEAFF. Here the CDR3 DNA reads TGTGCCAGCAGTTTAATTTACCCTGAAGCTTTCTTT.

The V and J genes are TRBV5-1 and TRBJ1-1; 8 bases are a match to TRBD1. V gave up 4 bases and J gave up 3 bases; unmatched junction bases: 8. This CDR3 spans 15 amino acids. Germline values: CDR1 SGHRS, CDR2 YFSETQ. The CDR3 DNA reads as TGCGCCAGCAGCGCTACCACAGGGGGAGACACTGAAGCTTTCTTT. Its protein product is CASSATTGGDTEAFF.

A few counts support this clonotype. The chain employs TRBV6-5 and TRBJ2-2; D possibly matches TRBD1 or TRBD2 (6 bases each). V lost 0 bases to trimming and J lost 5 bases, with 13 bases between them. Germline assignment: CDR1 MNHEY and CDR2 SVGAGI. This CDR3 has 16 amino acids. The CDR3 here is CASSYSWQGRTGELFF. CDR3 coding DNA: TGTGCCAGCAGTTACTCGTGGCAGGGGAGGACCGGGGAGCTGTTTTTT.

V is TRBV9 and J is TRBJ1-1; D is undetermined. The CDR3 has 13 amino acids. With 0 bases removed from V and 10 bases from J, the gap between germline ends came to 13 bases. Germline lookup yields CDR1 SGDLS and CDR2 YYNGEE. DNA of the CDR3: TGTGCCAGCAGCGTAGCTCCGGAGCGTGTAGCTTTCTTT. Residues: CASSVAPERVAFF.

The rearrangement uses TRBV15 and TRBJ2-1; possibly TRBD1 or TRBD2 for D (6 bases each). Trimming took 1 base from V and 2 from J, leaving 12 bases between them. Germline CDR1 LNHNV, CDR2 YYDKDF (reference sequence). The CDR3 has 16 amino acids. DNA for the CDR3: TGTGCCACCAGCAGAGCGGGGGCGGACGCCTACAATGAGCAGTTCTTC. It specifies CATSRAGADAYNEQFF.

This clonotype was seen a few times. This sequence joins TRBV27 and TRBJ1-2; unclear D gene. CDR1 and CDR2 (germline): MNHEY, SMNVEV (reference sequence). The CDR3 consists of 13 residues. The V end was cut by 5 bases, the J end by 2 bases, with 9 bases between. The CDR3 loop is CASSINRNYGYTF. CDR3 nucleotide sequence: TGTGCCAGCAGTATAAACAGAAACTATGGCTACACCTTC.

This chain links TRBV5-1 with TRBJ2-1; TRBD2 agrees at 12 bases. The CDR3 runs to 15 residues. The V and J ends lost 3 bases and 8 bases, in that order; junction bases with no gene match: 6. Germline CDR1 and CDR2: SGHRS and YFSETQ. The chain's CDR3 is CASSSSGGAVDEQFF. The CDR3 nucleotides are TGCGCCAGCAGCTCTAGCGGGGGGGCCGTAGATGAGCAGTTCTTC.

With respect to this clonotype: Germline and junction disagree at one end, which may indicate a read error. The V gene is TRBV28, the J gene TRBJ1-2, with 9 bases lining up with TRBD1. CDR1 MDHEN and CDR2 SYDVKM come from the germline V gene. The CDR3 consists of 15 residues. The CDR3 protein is CANSTTDRGTYGYTF. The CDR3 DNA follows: TGTGCCAACAGTACAACGGACAGGGGCACCTATGGCTACACCTTC.

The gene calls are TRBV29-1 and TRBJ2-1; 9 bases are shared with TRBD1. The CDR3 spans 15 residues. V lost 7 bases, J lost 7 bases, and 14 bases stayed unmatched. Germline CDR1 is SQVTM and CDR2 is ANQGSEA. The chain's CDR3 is CSAHSPGQGRNEQFF. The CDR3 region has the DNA TGCAGCGCACACTCACCGGGACAGGGACGAAATGAGCAGTTCTTC.

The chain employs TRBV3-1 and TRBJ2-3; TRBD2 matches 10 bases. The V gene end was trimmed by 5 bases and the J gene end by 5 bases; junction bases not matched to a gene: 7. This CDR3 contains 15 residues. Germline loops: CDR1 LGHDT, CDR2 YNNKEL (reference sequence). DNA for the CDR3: TGTGCCAGCAGCTTCCTAGCGGGGGCGGAAGATACGCAGTATTTT. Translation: CASSFLAGAEDTQYF.

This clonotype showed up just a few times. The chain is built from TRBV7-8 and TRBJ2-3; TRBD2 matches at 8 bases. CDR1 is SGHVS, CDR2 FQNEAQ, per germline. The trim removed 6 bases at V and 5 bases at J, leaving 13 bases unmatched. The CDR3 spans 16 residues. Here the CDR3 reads CASREYRGGRGDTQYF. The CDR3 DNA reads TGTGCCAGCAGAGAATATCGCGGGGGGCGCGGAGATACGCAGTATTTT. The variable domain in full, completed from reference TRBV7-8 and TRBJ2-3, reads GAGVSQSPRYKVAKRGQDVALRCDPISGHVSLFWYQQALGQGPEFLTYFQNEAQLDKSGLPSDRFFAERPEGSVSTLKIQRTQQEDSAVYLCASREYRGGRGDTQYFGPGTRLTVL.

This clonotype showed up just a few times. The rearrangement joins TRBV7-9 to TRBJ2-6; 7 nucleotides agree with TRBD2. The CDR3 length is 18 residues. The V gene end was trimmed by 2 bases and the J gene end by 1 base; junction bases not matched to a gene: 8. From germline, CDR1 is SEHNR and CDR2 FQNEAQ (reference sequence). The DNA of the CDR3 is TGTGCCAGCAGCTTACGTCGGGGGAGGGTTTCTGGGGCCAACGTCCTGACTTTC. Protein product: CASSLRRGRVSGANVLTF.

The CDR3 nucleotides read TGCAGCGTTGAAGATTTGGGACAGGGGTTTGGCTACACCTTC. Translated: CSVEDLGQGFGYTF. This chain links TRBV29-1 with TRBJ1-2; TRBD1 aligns across 10 bases. Germline V gene lookup returns CDR1 SQVTM and CDR2 ANQGSEA. Trimming removed 0 bases from V and 7 bases from J; junction bases left unmatched: 5. This CDR3 is 14 amino acids long.

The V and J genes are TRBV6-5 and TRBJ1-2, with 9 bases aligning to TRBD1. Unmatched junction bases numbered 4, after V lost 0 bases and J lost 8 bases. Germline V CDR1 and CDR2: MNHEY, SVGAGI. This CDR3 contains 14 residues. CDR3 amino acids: CASSYSGTGLGYTF. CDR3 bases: TGTGCCAGCAGTTACTCTGGGACAGGGCTCGGCTACACCTTC.

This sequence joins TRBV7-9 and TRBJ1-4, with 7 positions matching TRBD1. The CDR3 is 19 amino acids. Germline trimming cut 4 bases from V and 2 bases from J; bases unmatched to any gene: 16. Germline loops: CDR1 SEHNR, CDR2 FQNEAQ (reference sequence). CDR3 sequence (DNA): TGTGCCAGCAGCTCCTACAAAAAACCGGGACAGTCCACTAATGAAAAACTGTTTTTT. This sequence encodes CASSSYKKPGQSTNEKLFF. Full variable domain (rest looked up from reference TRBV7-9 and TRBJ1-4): DTGVSQNPRHKITKRGQNVTFRCDPISEHNRLYWYRQTLGQGPEFLTYFQNEAQLEKSRLLSDRFSAERPKGSFSTLEIQRTEQGDSAMYLCASSSYKKPGQSTNEKLFFGSGTQLSVL.

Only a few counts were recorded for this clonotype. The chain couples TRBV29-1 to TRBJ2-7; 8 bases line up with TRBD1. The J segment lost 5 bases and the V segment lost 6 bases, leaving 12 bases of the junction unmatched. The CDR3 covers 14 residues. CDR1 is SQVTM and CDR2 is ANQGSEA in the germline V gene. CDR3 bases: TGCAGCGTGGGGGACAGGACCACAGGGGACGAGCAGTACTTC. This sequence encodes CSVGDRTTGDEQYF.

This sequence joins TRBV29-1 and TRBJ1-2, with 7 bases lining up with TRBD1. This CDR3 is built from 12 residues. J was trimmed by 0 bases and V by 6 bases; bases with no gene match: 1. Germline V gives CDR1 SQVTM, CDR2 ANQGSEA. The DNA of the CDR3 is TGCAGCGTCCAGGGGGCTAACTATGGCTACACCTTC. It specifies CSVQGANYGYTF.

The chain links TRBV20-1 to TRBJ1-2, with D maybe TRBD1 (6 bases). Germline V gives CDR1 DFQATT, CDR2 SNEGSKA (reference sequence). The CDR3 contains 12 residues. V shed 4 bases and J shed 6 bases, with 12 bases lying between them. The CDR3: CSAIGQLNGYTF. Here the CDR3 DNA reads TGCAGTGCTATAGGACAGCTAAATGGCTACACCTTC.